One and the same sample provided the 30 T cell receptor beta chains below, sequenced in a study of T-cell reconstitution after alpha-beta-depleted transplantation in children. General study findings and limits: T-cell numbers and diversity, one year after transplant, stemmed largely from T cells that were newly produced.

It was with unique molecular identifiers that the TCRbeta library was prepared. Via MiXCR, TCRdb re-called the PCR reads, giving one row per CDR3 protein. Found here are fewer than 350,000 distinct CDR3 sequences, around 7.3% of them singletons; the top ten hold 9.1%. These receptors are not linked to any known antigen. The sample was peripheral blood, taken 360 days after TCRalphabeta/CD19-depleted stem cell transplant. Receptor source: a female patient aged 2-10 years who had a stem cell transplant for Fanconi anemia, so the T cells may come from the graft donor.

This clonotype has at least ten counts. The V call is TRBV20-1, the J call TRBJ2-3; 8 positions match TRBD2. Germline CDR1 reads DFQATT; CDR2 reads SNEGSKA (reference sequence). J lost 14 bases, V lost 3 bases, and 16 bases had no gene match. There are 14 residues in the CDR3. CDR3 sequence reads: CSARYLAGRAPLYF. The CDR3 nucleotides are TGCAGTGCTAGGTACTTAGCGGGGCGGGCCCCGCTGTATTTT.

This clonotype has at least ten counts. This chain joins TRBV20-1 and TRBJ1-5; D possibly corresponds to TRBD1 (6 bases). Germline V gene data show CDR1 as DFQATT and CDR2 as SNEGSKA (reference sequence). V lost 5 bases and J 5 bases, leaving 16 bases between the germline ends. CDR3 length: 14 amino acids. DNA of the CDR3: TGCAGTGCTTCCCGTGGGGGGGCCGATCAGCCCCAGCATTTT. Translating gives CSASRGGADQPQHF.

The chain couples TRBV4-3 to TRBJ2-7; TRBD1 or TRBD2 may be the D gene (5 bases each). This CDR3 has 15 amino acids. Trimming left V 1 base short and J 1 base short, with 11 bases between. Germline V gene data show CDR1 as LGHNA and CDR2 as YSLEER. The CDR3, as DNA: TGCGCCAGCAGCCAAGTGGTTTGGGGGTCCTACGAGCAGTACTTC. Translation: CASSQVVWGSYEQYF.

This clonotype was found many times. V is TRBV10-3 and J is TRBJ1-6; D not resolved. Trimming took off 6 bases at V and 9 bases at J, with 12 bases between the two ends. Per the germline V gene, CDR1 is ENHRY and CDR2 is SYGVKD. The CDR3 is made up of 13 amino acids. The CDR3 loop reads CAIREQPFSPLHF. In DNA form, the CDR3 reads TGTGCCATCAGGGAGCAACCGTTTTCACCCCTCCACTTT.

This clonotype appeared many times. The chain uses TRBV5-1 and TRBJ1-2; the D is unclear. In germline, CDR1 is SGHRS, CDR2 YFSETQ. The CDR3 covers 13 residues. Trimming removed 7 bases at V and 4 bases at J, with 14 bases between. CDR3 region: CASRVDDPYGYTF. The DNA for the CDR3 is TGCGCCAGCCGTGTCGACGACCCCTATGGCTACACCTTC.

This clonotype showed up many times. The rearrangement uses TRBV5-1 and TRBJ1-1; D might be TRBD1 (5 bases). The CDR3 has 16 residues. Germline values: CDR1 SGHRS, CDR2 YFSETQ. V lost 3 bases to trimming and J lost 5 bases, with 20 bases between them. This chain's CDR3 is CASSWAKRQGWTEAFF. CDR3 nucleotides: TGCGCCAGCAGCTGGGCTAAACGTCAGGGCTGGACTGAAGCTTTCTTT.

This clonotype was counted only a few times. This chain connects TRBV18 to TRBJ1-4; the D gene is possibly TRBD1 (5 bases). The CDR3 is 16 residues long. Per germline, CDR1 KGHSH and CDR2 LQKENI. V was pared by 3 bases and J by 7 bases, with 18 bases between. The CDR3 DNA reads TGTGCCAGCTCACCTTACCCAGGGCCCCGTAGTGAAAAACTGTTTTTT. This codes for CASSPYPGPRSEKLFF.

In its sample, this clonotype was seen many times. The rearrangement links TRBV7-8 to TRBJ2-3; TRBD2 agrees at 8 bases. Germline lookup yields CDR1 SGHVS and CDR2 FQNEAQ. The CDR3 sequence is 18 residues long. Germline trimming cut 0 bases from V and 2 bases from J; bases unmatched to any gene: 10. The CDR3 nucleotides read TGTGCCAGCAGCTTAGCAAGAGCGGGAGTACGGCACACAGATACGCAGTATTTT. It translates to CASSLARAGVRHTDTQYF.

This clonotype was recorded a few times. The rearrangement uses TRBV3-1 and TRBJ2-7; no firm D call. Trimming pared 2 bases from V and 2 bases from J, leaving 10 bases between. This CDR3 contains 14 residues. In germline, CDR1 is LGHDT, CDR2 YNNKEL (reference sequence). Here the CDR3 reads CASSQQVGTYEQYF. CDR3 coding DNA: TGTGCCAGCAGCCAACAGGTAGGAACCTACGAGCAGTACTTC.

This clonotype came up many times. The V call is TRBV24-1, the J call TRBJ2-3; 7 nucleotides align to TRBD2. V shed 2 bases and J 0 bases; nucleotides not matched to a gene: 4. The length of the CDR3 is 16 residues. CDR1 KGHDR and CDR2 SFDVKD come from the germline V gene. CDR3 sequence reads: CATSDYLAASTDTQYF. In DNA, the CDR3 is TGTGCCACCAGTGATTATCTAGCGGCTAGCACAGATACGCAGTATTTT.

This clonotype was seen a handful of times. CDR3 DNA: TGTGCCAGCAGTCGGGCGGGGACTAATGAAAAACTGTTTTTT. Residues: CASSRAGTNEKLFF. The J gene is TRBJ1-4, the V gene TRBV28; D is unresolved. Germline V gene lookup returns CDR1 MDHEN and CDR2 SYDVKM. This CDR3 is 14 amino acids long. V lost 5 bases, J lost 2 bases, and 9 bases lay in between.

This clonotype occurred many times. This chain connects TRBV5-6 to TRBJ2-1, with D unresolved. Between the trimmed V and J ends, which lost 0 bases and 7 bases, there was a span of 8 bases. This CDR3 is 13 amino acids long. Looked up from germline, CDR1 is SGHDT and CDR2 is YYEEEE. The CDR3 region is CASSLVASNEQFF. The CDR3 DNA reads as TGTGCCAGCAGCTTGGTCGCTAGTAATGAGCAGTTCTTC.

This clonotype was found many times. The rearrangement links TRBV24-1 to TRBJ1-5, with TRBD1 as a possible D gene (6 bases). CDR3 length equals 16 residues. V was clipped by 4 bases and J by 1 base, with 13 bases between them. Per the germline V gene, CDR1 is KGHDR and CDR2 is SFDVKD. DNA for the CDR3: TGTGCCACCAGTGACCCGGGGGCAGAGAGCAATCAGCCCCAGCATTTT. Translated, it gives CATSDPGAESNQPQHF.

This clonotype was observed a single time. The gene calls are TRBV18 and TRBJ2-7; D is perhaps TRBD1 or TRBD2 (5 bases each). Germline V gene sequence: CDR1 KGHSH, CDR2 LQKENI. The CDR3 sequence is 13 residues long. Trimming stripped 3 bases from V and 7 bases from J, with 13 bases between. CDR3 bases: TGTGCCAGCTCACCCGGGGCTGCGGATGAGCAGTACTTC. It translates to CASSPGAADEQYF.

V usage is TRBV3-1 and J usage is TRBJ2-2; D might be TRBD1 or TRBD2, each matching 6 bases. V shed 3 bases and J shed 10 bases, with 12 bases lying between them. The CDR3 consists of 13 residues. CDR1 LGHDT and CDR2 YNNKEL come from the germline V gene (reference sequence). Here the CDR3 DNA reads TGTGCCAGCAGCCATCCCGGGGGCACGGAGCTGTTTTTT. This codes for CASSHPGGTELFF. Full variable domain (remainder filled in from reference TRBV3-1 and TRBJ2-2): DTAVSQTPKYLVTQMGNDKSIKCEQNLGHDTMYWYKQDSKKFLKIMFSYNNKELIINETVPNRFSPKSPDKAHLNLHINSLELGDSAVYFCASSHPGGTELFFGEGSRLTVL.

This clonotype was recorded many times. CDR3 residues: CASRGVRRRSYEQYF. The CDR3 nucleotides read TGTGCCAGCCGGGGGGTGAGAAGACGTTCCTACGAGCAGTACTTC. This chain connects TRBV28 to TRBJ2-7; 7 nucleotides line up with TRBD2. The CDR3 spans 15 residues. Germline lookup yields CDR1 MDHEN and CDR2 SYDVKM. V dropped 8 bases and J dropped 1; count of bases not matched to a gene: 11.

For the CDR3, the DNA is TGCGCCAGCAGCTCCAATCGAAGGTCCTACAATGAGCAGTTCTTC. Protein product: CASSSNRRSYNEQFF. The J gene is TRBJ2-1, the V gene TRBV4-3; unclear D gene. There are 15 residues in the CDR3. Germline V gene data show CDR1 as LGHNA and CDR2 as YSLEER. Trimming removed 5 bases at V and 1 base at J, with 12 bases between.

This clonotype was counted ten times or more. V usage is TRBV6-4 and J usage is TRBJ2-7; D may correspond to TRBD1 or TRBD2 (5 bases each). This CDR3 is built from 15 residues. Looked up from germline, CDR1 is MRHNA and CDR2 is SNTAGT. Trimming stripped 6 bases from V and 2 bases from J, with 17 bases between. The CDR3 here is CASSPGPFGPYEQYF. In nucleotides, the CDR3 is TGTGCCAGCAGCCCGGGACCGTTTGGCCCCTACGAGCAGTACTTC.

Only a few counts were recorded for this clonotype. The V and J genes are TRBV20-1 and TRBJ2-3; possible D gene TRBD2, 6 bases. This CDR3 spans 14 amino acids. The V end was cut by 4 bases, the J end by 10 bases, with 21 bases between. CDR1 and CDR2 from the germline V gene are DFQATT and SNEGSKA (reference sequence). The CDR3 DNA is TGCAGTGCTACCGAGGACGGAGGGGCTCACGCGCAGTATTTT. This translates into CSATEDGGAHAQYF.

This clonotype appeared many times. The chain combines TRBV9 with TRBJ2-2; possibly TRBD2 for D (6 bases). In germline, CDR1 is SGDLS, CDR2 YYNGEE. Trimming left V 0 bases short and J 0 bases short, with 21 bases between. This CDR3 contains 20 residues. The CDR3 sequence is CASSVGTPTPLATNTGELFF. The CDR3 DNA follows: TGTGCCAGCAGCGTAGGGACCCCAACCCCTCTAGCGACGAACACCGGGGAGCTGTTTTTT.

This clonotype was counted only a few times. The V and J genes are TRBV9 and TRBJ2-1; TRBD2 matches at 8 bases. This CDR3 has 16 amino acids. V shed 2 bases and J 9 bases; nucleotides not matched to a gene: 13. Germline V lookup: CDR1 SGDLS, CDR2 YYNGEE. The CDR3 DNA reads as TGTGCCAGCAGCGTCCCTCGGCGGGGGGCGATTGGTGAGCAGTTCTTC. Its translation is CASSVPRRGAIGEQFF.

This clonotype was observed many times. The genes are TRBV6-2 or TRBV6-3 and TRBJ1-2; 8 positions match TRBD1. The J segment lost 8 bases and the V segment lost 8 bases, leaving 4 bases of the junction unmatched. The CDR3 runs 11 residues. Germline CDR1 is MNHEY and CDR2 is SVGEGT. The CDR3 loop is CASGQGRGYTF. The CDR3 nucleotides are TGTGCCAGCGGACAGGGCAGAGGCTACACCTTC.

This clonotype was recorded many times. This rearrangement joins TRBV10-3 to TRBJ2-5; TRBD2 aligns across 7 bases. Germline V gives CDR1 ENHRY, CDR2 SYGVKD. Unmatched junction bases numbered 10, after V lost 6 bases and J lost 3 bases. The CDR3 length is 15 residues. The CDR3 is CAISGRQGKKETQYF. The CDR3 DNA is TGTGCCATCAGCGGGAGGCAGGGAAAAAAAGAGACCCAGTACTTC.

Many counts were recorded for this clonotype. The rearrangement links TRBV5-1 to TRBJ2-7; weak D call: TRBD1 (6 bases). Per germline, CDR1 SGHRS and CDR2 YFSETQ. V was clipped by 0 bases and J by 2 bases, with 12 bases between them. CDR3 length: 15 amino acids. Here the CDR3 reads CASSLENRATYEQYF. In nucleotides, the CDR3 is TGCGCCAGCAGCTTGGAAAACAGGGCCACCTACGAGCAGTACTTC.

This clonotype showed up just a few times. The rearrangement joins TRBV7-2 to TRBJ2-7; 8 bases line up with TRBD2. The V gene end was trimmed by 5 bases and the J gene end by 0 bases; junction bases not matched to a gene: 9. The V gene's germline CDR1 is SGHTA and CDR2 FQGNSA. The CDR3 has 16 residues. Written as DNA, the CDR3 is TGTGCCAGCAGCATACTAGCGGCCGGGAGCTCCTACGAGCAGTACTTC. Amino acids: CASSILAAGSSYEQYF. The entire variable domain, with the rest obtained from reference TRBV7-2 and TRBJ2-7, is as follows: GAGVSQSPSNKVTEKGKDVELRCDPISGHTALYWYRQSLGQGLEFLIYFQGNSAPDKSGLPSDRFSAERTGGSVSTLTIQRTQQEDSAVYLCASSILAAGSSYEQYFGPGTRLTVT.

By proportion, this clonotype is medium-sized (0.01 to 0.1%). The chain links TRBV7-8 to TRBJ2-4; D gene unclear. V was pared by 1 base and J by 6 bases, with 1 base between. The CDR3 runs to 11 residues. Germline V gives CDR1 SGHVS, CDR2 FQNEAQ. CDR3 nucleotide sequence: TGTGCCAGCAGCTTAGGAAACATTCAGTACTTC. Its protein product is CASSLGNIQYF.

This clonotype was detected ten times or more. J is TRBJ2-2 and V is TRBV6-2 or TRBV6-3; D not resolved. V gave up 7 bases and J gave up 0 bases, with 9 bases separating them. The CDR3 length is 14 residues. Germline CDR1 MNHEY, CDR2 SVGEGT. CDR3 nucleotide sequence: TGTGCCAGCACGGAGCGCGCGAACACCGGGGAGCTGTTTTTT. This encodes CASTERANTGELFF.

The chain carries TRBV4-3 and TRBJ1-4, with D unresolved. Germline CDR1 and CDR2: LGHNA and YSLEER. The CDR3 has 15 amino acids. The V gene lost 0 bases and the J gene lost 7 bases, with 12 bases spanning the gap. CDR3 loop: CASSQDRSELEKLFF. CDR3 coding DNA: TGCGCCAGCAGCCAAGATCGGTCGGAACTTGAAAAACTGTTTTTT.

This clonotype was seen many times. J is TRBJ2-7 and V is TRBV5-1, with 8 bases identical to TRBD2. V gave up 3 bases and J gave up 2 bases; unmatched junction bases: 4. CDR1 is SGHRS, CDR2 YFSETQ, per germline. This CDR3 spans 14 amino acids. The CDR3 is CASSYSGATYEQYF. CDR3 DNA sequence: TGCGCCAGCAGCTATAGCGGGGCGACCTACGAGCAGTACTTC.

This clonotype was seen only a few times. A much larger clone is a single base away; this may be a read error. The genes are TRBV12-3 or TRBV12-4 and TRBJ2-5; D gene uncertain. This CDR3 is built from 12 residues. The CDR3: CTSTKSRETQYF. The CDR3 nucleotides are TGTACCAGCACTAAATCGCGGGAGACCCAGTACTTC.